This TCR beta chain was found in a study of T cells in Graves' hyperthyroidism and ophthalmopathy. The wider study: Any treatment followed the collection of peripheral blood at initial diagnosis. Study-level points and caveats: Most thyroid clonotypes with frequency above 0.001 were detected in blood.

Diagnosis of hyperthyroidism was new in patients aged 18 to 65, and its duration was under 2 months. RNA transcripts served as the template for amplifying TCR beta CDR3 regions. The HTBI set primed first-round TCR CDR3 RT-PCR. TCRdb reprocessed the multiplex PCR reads with MiXCR, giving one entry per CDR3 protein. The sample lists about 280,000 distinct CDR3 sequences, 20% to 30% occurring once. The germline V and J ends were trimmed by 5 bases and 0 bases, with 8 bases remaining between them. Germline lookup yields CDR1 MDHEN and CDR2 SYDVKM. The CDR3 spans 15 residues. A word on this clonotype: Its target is unknown.

The TCR was taken from a middle-aged man with Graves' hyperthyroidism that later progressed to Graves' ophthalmopathy. The source material was blood. V is TRBV28 and J is TRBJ2-6, with D hard to call. This CDR3 is CASSTLISGANVLTF. CDR3 coding DNA: TGTGCCAGCAGTACCCTGATCTCTGGGGCCAACGTCCTGACTTTC.